This T cell receptor beta chain derives from a study of cytomegalovirus exposure and HLA in healthy donors. Study outcomes and limitations: Later on, an analysis tied 18,000 or so TCR beta sequences to HLA alleles at 0.05 false discovery rate. TCR beta chains numbering 164 were designated cytomegalovirus-associated. Researchers had no immune exposure information except CMV serostatus available.

Notes on this clone: Its antigen is unidentified.

The PCR made use of 60 Vbeta and 13 Jbeta primers. Sequencing used immunoSEQ multiplex PCR; TCRdb keeps in-frame clones, though not all of them. The sample consists of under 300,000 clones, 65% to 85% of them appearing once. The ends lost 10 bases at V and 3 bases at J; junction bases unmatched: 15. The germline V gene has CDR1 SNHLY and CDR2 FYNNEI. The CDR3 has 17 amino acids. The sequenced material came from PBMCs. V gene TRBV2 combines with J gene TRBJ2-1; 10 bases agree with TRBD2. The source of this sequence is a female donor in good health and CMV-seronegative. Here the CDR3 DNA reads TGTGCCACCAAAGGGGTAACTAGCGGGGAAATCTACAATGAGCAGTTCTTC. Translation: CATKGVTSGEIYNEQFF.